Detailed here is one T cell receptor beta chain. This record comes from a study of blood T cell repertoires in COVID-19. Study in general: Material from acute and convalescent COVID-19 was sourced from the United States, Italy and Spain.

TCRdb keeps only in-frame clones here, not all; method: immunoSEQ multiplex PCR. This table has almost 300,000 clones, about 87% appearing once. The germline V gene has CDR1 MNHEY and CDR2 SMNVEV (reference sequence). The CDR3 is 15 residues long. V gave up 5 bases and J gave up 4 bases; unmatched junction bases: 7. The specimen sequenced was peripheral blood. The chain recombines TRBV27 with TRBJ1-5, with 8 nucleotides matching TRBD1. The receptor comes from a man between 65 and 79 years old with acute or convalescent COVID-19. The CDR3 nucleotides read TGTGCCAGCAGTCCATGGACAGGGCCTAATCAGCCCCAGCATTTT. Amino acids: CASSPWTGPNQPQHF.